This is a list of T cell receptor beta chains from one sample in a study of vaccination effects on CD4 cells after COVID-19. Repertoires were generated with immunoSEQ multiplex PCR, while TCRdb's copy carries only in-frame clones and drops some. Seen here are 45,000 to 55,000 clones, less than 85% observed once, and the top ten hold 5.5% to 8%. Their cognate antigens are unknown. Sequencing used CD4+ T cells from PBMCs cultured without peptide, obtained after COVID-19 vaccination. These receptors were collected from a human donor who received a COVID-19 vaccine. Each CDR3 is given with its conserved first and last residue. D genes are given only for firm matches. Only part of the rows carry a size: once, few, many, or a class if the clone is expanded.

clone size | J gene | V gene | D gene | CDR3 protein | CDR3 DNA
. | TRBJ2-3 | TRBV6-4 | . | CASRTTEVSTDTQYF | TGTGCCAGCAGGACGACAGAGGTTAGCACAGATACGCAGTATTTT
many | TRBJ2-7 | TRBV18 | . | CASSPRPDSYEQYF | TGTGCCAGCTCACCAAGACCCGACTCCTACGAGCAGTACTTC
. | TRBJ2-3 | TRBV14 | TRBD2 | CASSRQLASTDTQYF | TGTGCCAGCAGCCGACAACTAGCGAGCACAGATACGCAGTATTTT
. | TRBJ1-4 | TRBV19 | TRBD1 | CASSGTGSGEKLFF | TGTGCCAGTAGTGGGACAGGGAGTGGAGAAAAACTGTTTTTT
few | TRBJ1-1 | TRBV3-1/TRBV3-2 | TRBD1 | CASSQGTGNTEAFF | TGTGCCAGCAGCCAGGGGACAGGGAACACTGAAGCTTTCTTT
. | TRBJ2-2 | TRBV24-1 | TRBD1 | CATSKGQVTTGELFF | TGTGCCACCAGTAAAGGACAGGTAACCACCGGGGAGCTGTTTTTT
. | TRBJ2-5 | TRBV27 | . | CASSLTGDKTQYF | TGTGCCAGCAGTTTAACGGGGGATAAGACCCAGTACTTC
. | TRBJ1-5 | TRBV2 | . | CASSEMGRDQPQHF | TGTGCCAGCAGTGAAATGGGGAGAGATCAGCCCCAGCATTTT
once | TRBJ2-7 | TRBV6-1 | TRBD1 | CASSEVSGTGFHEQYF | TGTGCCAGCAGTGAAGTGAGCGGGACAGGGTTCCACGAGCAGTACTTC
. | TRBJ2-3 | TRBV6-1 | . | CASSELGVDTQYF | TGTGCCAGCAGTGAGCTGGGGGTCGATACGCAGTATTTT
. | TRBJ2-7 | TRBV4-1 | . | CASSQDGGYEQYF | TGCGCCAGCAGCCAAGATGGGGGCTACGAGCAGTACTTC
. | TRBJ2-5 | TRBV2 | . | CASSGGGVPGETQYF | TGTGCCAGCAGTGGGGGCGGTGTTCCGGGAGAGACCCAGTACTTC
few | TRBJ2-3 | TRBV6-6 | TRBD1 | CASRSHDRGTDTQYF | TGTGCCAGCAGGAGTCACGACAGGGGCACAGATACGCAGTATTTT
. | TRBJ1-3 | TRBV4-1 | . | CASSPRTGYSGNTIYF | TGCGCCAGCAGCCCCCGGACGGGGTACTCTGGAAACACCATATATTTT
. | TRBJ2-1 | TRBV6-4 | . | CASLLGSYNEQFF | TGTGCCAGCTTGCTTGGCTCCTACAATGAGCAGTTCTTC
. | TRBJ2-7 | TRBV7-9 | TRBD2 | CASSTSGTSGKQYF | TGTGCCAGCAGCACCTCCGGGACTAGCGGTAAGCAGTACTTC
. | TRBJ1-1 | TRBV6-4 | . | CASSADMITEAFF | TGTGCCAGCAGTGCAGACATGATCACTGAAGCTTTCTTT
. | TRBJ2-7 | TRBV2 | . | CASRGEASYEQYF | TGTGCCAGCAGGGGGGAGGCCTCCTACGAGCAGTACTTC
. | TRBJ1-4 | TRBV21-1 | . | CASSKGPGSTNEKLFF | TGTGCCAGCAGCAAAGGGCCGGGCTCAACTAATGAAAAACTGTTTTTT
few | TRBJ2-7 | TRBV5-5 | TRBD1 | CASSTSGGREQYF | TGTGCCAGCAGCACCTCAGGGGGCCGCGAGCAGTACTTC
. | TRBJ2-3 | TRBV6-4 | TRBD2 | CASSDEAGGSTDTQYF | TGTGCCAGCAGTGACGAAGCGGGGGGGAGCACAGATACGCAGTATTTT
. | TRBJ2-1 | TRBV27 | . | CASTMGGGNEQFF | TGTGCCAGCACCATGGGAGGGGGCAATGAGCAGTTCTTC
. | TRBJ1-2 | TRBV5-6 | TRBD1 | CASRVTGSGYTF | TGTGCCAGCAGAGTGACAGGGAGCGGCTACACCTTC
. | TRBJ2-7 | TRBV11-2 | TRBD2 | CASSSSSGMTLEQYF | TGTGCCAGCAGCTCATCTAGCGGGATGACCCTCGAGCAGTACTTC
. | TRBJ2-7 | TRBV6-2/TRBV6-3 | TRBD2 | CASSYSVFGGGEQYF | TGTGCCAGCAGTTACTCGGTGTTTGGCGGGGGCGAGCAGTACTTC
few | TRBJ2-3 | TRBV11-3 | TRBD2 | CASSFALGSGEGDTQYF | TGTGCCAGCAGCTTTGCCTTAGGTAGCGGGGAAGGAGATACGCAGTATTTT
. | TRBJ1-6 | TRBV2 | . | CASSARESSPLHF | TGTGCCAGCAGTGCCCGGGAGAGTTCACCCCTCCACTTT
. | TRBJ1-1 | TRBV5-1 | . | CASSLGQLITEAFF | TGCGCCAGCAGCTTGGGGCAACTAATCACTGAAGCTTTCTTT
. | TRBJ1-1 | TRBV30 | TRBD1 | CAWGQGNTEAFF | TGTGCCTGGGGACAGGGGAACACTGAAGCTTTCTTT
. | TRBJ2-2 | TRBV6-5 | TRBD2 | CASNGVAGSGELFF | TGTGCCAGCAACGGAGTAGCGGGATCCGGGGAGCTGTTTTTT
. | TRBJ2-4 | TRBV24-1 | . | CATSDLRWRVQYF | TGTGCCACCAGTGATTTGAGGTGGCGGGTTCAGTACTTC
. | TRBJ2-7 | TRBV3-1/TRBV3-2 | . | CASSLGGQMGYEQYF | TGTGCCAGCAGCTTGGGCGGACAGATGGGCTACGAGCAGTACTTC
. | TRBJ2-7 | TRBV19 | TRBD1 | CASRGTGDEQYF | TGTGCCAGTAGGGGGACAGGGGACGAGCAGTACTTC
. | TRBJ2-4 | TRBV6-5 | TRBD1 | CASRRGQGGNIQYF | TGTGCCAGCAGGAGAGGACAGGGTGGGAACATTCAGTACTTC
. | TRBJ2-2 | TRBV4-1 | . | CASSRGIGAGELFF | TGCGCCAGCAGCCGCGGAATAGGCGCCGGGGAGCTGTTTTTT
. | TRBJ1-2 | TRBV12-3/TRBV12-4 | TRBD1 | CASSVDRGYGYTF | TGTGCCAGCAGTGTAGACAGGGGTTATGGCTACACCTTC
. | TRBJ2-2 | TRBV2 | . | CASSENRDPGELFF | TGTGCCAGCAGTGAAAACAGGGACCCCGGGGAGCTGTTTTTT
few | TRBJ1-2 | TRBV6-6 | TRBD1 | CASSDRGANYGYTF | TGTGCCAGCAGTGACAGGGGGGCTAACTATGGCTACACCTTC
. | TRBJ1-3 | TRBV10-3 | . | CAISGSGNTIYF | TGTGCCATCAGTGGGTCCGGAAACACCATATATTTT
medium-sized | TRBJ1-2 | TRBV6-5 | TRBD1 | CASSRDRNNYGYTF | TGTGCCAGCAGCCGGGACAGAAATAACTATGGCTACACCTTC
. | TRBJ2-3 | TRBV5-1 | TRBD1 | CASSLDRGATDTQYF | TGCGCCAGCAGCCTAGACAGGGGTGCGACAGATACGCAGTATTTT
. | TRBJ1-2 | TRBV5-1 | . | CASSPQPQTNYGYTF | TGCGCCAGCAGCCCCCAACCTCAGACTAACTATGGCTACACCTTC
. | TRBJ1-1 | TRBV11-2 | . | CASSLDQAGSTEAFF | TGTGCCAGCAGCTTAGATCAAGCAGGGAGTACTGAAGCTTTCTTT
. | TRBJ2-1 | TRBV7-9 | . | CASSRQGGDEQFF | TGTGCCAGCAGCCGACAGGGAGGCGATGAGCAGTTCTTC
few | TRBJ1-5 | TRBV5-5 | . | CASSLLGSVGQPQHF | TGTGCCAGCAGCTTACTAGGGTCGGTTGGGCAGCCCCAGCATTTT
. | TRBJ2-7 | TRBV12-5 | . | CASGLVLGPPGHEQYF | TGTGCTAGTGGTTTGGTACTGGGGCCACCCGGCCACGAGCAGTACTTC
. | TRBJ2-3 | TRBV11-2 | . | CASSPLTGPSTDTQYF | TGTGCCAGCAGCCCACTCACAGGACCTAGCACAGATACGCAGTATTTT
. | TRBJ1-1 | TRBV10-1 | . | CASSVYAGARGAFF | TGCGCCAGCAGTGTGTACGCGGGGGCCCGCGGAGCTTTCTTT
once | TRBJ1-1 | TRBV6-5 | . | CASRQGTEAFF | TGTGCCAGCAGGCAGGGCACTGAAGCTTTCTTT
. | TRBJ2-2 | TRBV4-1 | TRBD2 | CASSQGGLAGVGTGELFF | TGCGCCAGCAGCCAAGGGGGACTAGCGGGGGTTGGCACCGGGGAGCTGTTTTTT
. | TRBJ2-3 | TRBV6-2/TRBV6-3 | . | CASSGRSDTQYF | TGTGCCAGCAGTGGCCGTTCAGATACGCAGTATTTT
once | TRBJ2-3 | TRBV21-1 | . | CASSSRGGSTDTQYF | TGTGCCAGCAGCAGTAGGGGGGGGAGCACAGATACGCAGTATTTT
. | TRBJ2-7 | TRBV24-1 | . | CATSDFGGYEQYF | TGTGCCACCAGTGATTTCGGGGGATACGAGCAGTACTTC
medium-sized | TRBJ2-2 | TRBV20-1 | . | CSATETGELFF | TGCAGTGCTACCGAAACCGGGGAGCTGTTTTTT
few | TRBJ2-7 | TRBV2 | . | CASSHVQGLSNEQYF | TGTGCCAGCAGTCATGTCCAGGGGCTAAGTAACGAGCAGTACTTC
. | TRBJ2-1 | TRBV2 | TRBD2 | CASKVTSGSYNEQFF | TGTGCCAGCAAGGTTACTAGCGGGAGCTACAATGAGCAGTTCTTC
. | TRBJ2-5 | TRBV2 | . | CASSNRDGEETQYF | TGTGCCAGCAGCAACAGGGACGGGGAAGAGACCCAGTACTTC